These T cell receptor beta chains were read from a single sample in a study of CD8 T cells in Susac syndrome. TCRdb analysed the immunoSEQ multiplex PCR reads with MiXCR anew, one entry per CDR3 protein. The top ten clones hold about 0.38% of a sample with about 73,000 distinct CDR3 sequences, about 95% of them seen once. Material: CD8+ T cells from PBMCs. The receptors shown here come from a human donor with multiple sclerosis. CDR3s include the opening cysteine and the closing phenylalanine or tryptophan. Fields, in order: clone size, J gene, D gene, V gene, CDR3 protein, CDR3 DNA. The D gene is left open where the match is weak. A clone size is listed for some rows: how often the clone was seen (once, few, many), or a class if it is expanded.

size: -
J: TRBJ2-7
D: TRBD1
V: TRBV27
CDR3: CASSVGTGGTYEQYF
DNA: TGTGCCAGCAGCGTCGGGACAGGGGGAACCTACGAGCAGTACTTC

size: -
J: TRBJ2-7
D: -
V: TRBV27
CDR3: CASSQRGGGTYEQYF
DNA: TGTGCCAGCAGTCAACGGGGCGGAGGGACCTACGAGCAGTACTTC

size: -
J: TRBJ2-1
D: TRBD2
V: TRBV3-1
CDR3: CASSQDAAGENNEQFF
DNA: TGTGCCAGCAGCCAAGATGCAGCGGGAGAGAACAATGAGCAGTTCTTC

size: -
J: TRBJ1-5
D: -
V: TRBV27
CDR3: CASTPSGINQPQHF
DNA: TGTGCCAGCACCCCCTCAGGGATCAATCAGCCCCAGCATTTT

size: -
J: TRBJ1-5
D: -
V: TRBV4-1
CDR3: CASSQEVGVANQPQHF
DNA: TGCGCCAGCAGCCAAGAAGTAGGAGTGGCAAATCAGCCCCAGCATTTT

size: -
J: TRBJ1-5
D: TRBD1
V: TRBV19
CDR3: CASSASGGLQPQHF
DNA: TGTGCCAGTAGTGCGTCAGGGGGCCTTCAGCCCCAGCATTTT

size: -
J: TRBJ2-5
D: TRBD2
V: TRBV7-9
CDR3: CASSPNLAGLQETQYF
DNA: TGTGCCAGCAGCCCGAACCTAGCGGGGCTCCAAGAGACCCAGTACTTC

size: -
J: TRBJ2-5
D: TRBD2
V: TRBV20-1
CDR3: CSARGLAGGPYQYF
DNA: TGCAGTGCTAGGGGGCTAGCGGGGGGCCCATATCAGTACTTC

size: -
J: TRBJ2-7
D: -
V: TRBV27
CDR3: CASSTLSGTGRTYEQYF
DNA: TGTGCCAGCAGTACCCTATCCGGGACGGGACGTACCTACGAGCAGTACTTC

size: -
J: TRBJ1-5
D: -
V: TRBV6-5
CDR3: CASSYGQSQPQHF
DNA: TGTGCCAGCAGTTACGGGCAGTCCCAGCCCCAGCATTTT

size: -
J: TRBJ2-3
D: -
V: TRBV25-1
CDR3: CASSEFSGGTDTQYF
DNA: TGTGCCAGCAGTGAATTTTCAGGGGGCACAGATACGCAGTATTTT

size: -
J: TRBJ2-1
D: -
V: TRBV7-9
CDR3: CASSLERGPRRYEQFF
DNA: TGTGCCAGCAGCCTCGAGAGGGGTCCCCGGCGGTATGAGCAGTTCTTC

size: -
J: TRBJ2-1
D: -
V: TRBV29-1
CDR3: CSVSEQFF
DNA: TGCAGCGTTTCCGAGCAGTTCTTC

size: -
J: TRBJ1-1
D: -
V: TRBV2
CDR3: CASSERWLNTEAFF
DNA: TGTGCCAGCAGTGAACGGTGGCTGAACACTGAAGCTTTCTTT

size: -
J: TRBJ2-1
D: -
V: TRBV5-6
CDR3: CASSLVPAAYNEQFF
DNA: TGTGCCAGCAGCTTGGTCCCAGCGGCCTACAATGAGCAGTTCTTC

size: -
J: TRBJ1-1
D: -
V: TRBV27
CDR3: CASSRVFGNTEAFF
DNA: TGTGCCAGCAGTCGGGTCTTCGGGAACACTGAAGCTTTCTTT

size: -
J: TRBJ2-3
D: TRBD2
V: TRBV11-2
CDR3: CASSLGPGGADTQYF
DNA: TGTGCCAGCAGCTTAGGTCCGGGAGGGGCAGATACGCAGTATTTT

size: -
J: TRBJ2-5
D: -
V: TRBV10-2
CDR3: CASGHGVQETQYF
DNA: TGCGCCAGCGGACACGGGGTGCAAGAGACCCAGTACTTC

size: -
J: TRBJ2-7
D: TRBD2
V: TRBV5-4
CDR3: CASSLGIAGNEQYF
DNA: TGTGCCAGCAGCTTGGGGATAGCGGGAAACGAGCAGTACTTC

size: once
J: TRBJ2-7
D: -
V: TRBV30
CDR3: CAWVTGASSVDEQYF
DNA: TGTGCCTGGGTAACCGGGGCTAGCTCCGTCGACGAGCAGTACTTC

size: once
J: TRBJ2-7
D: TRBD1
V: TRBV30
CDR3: CAWSVGTGGYEQYF
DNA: TGTGCCTGGAGTGTGGGGACAGGGGGCTACGAGCAGTACTTC

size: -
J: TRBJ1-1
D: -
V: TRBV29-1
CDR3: CSVEAGGYDGEAFF
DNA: TGCAGCGTTGAAGCTGGGGGCTATGATGGGGAAGCTTTCTTT

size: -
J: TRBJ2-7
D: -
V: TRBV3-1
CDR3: CASSPYWRDDSYEQYF
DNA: TGTGCCAGCAGCCCCTATTGGCGGGACGACTCCTACGAGCAGTACTTC

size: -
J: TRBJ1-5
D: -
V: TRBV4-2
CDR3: CASSQYRSSSNQPQHF
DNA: TGTGCCAGCAGCCAATACAGGTCGTCTAGCAATCAGCCCCAGCATTTT